This T cell receptor beta chain stems from a study of T-cell reconstitution after alpha-beta-depleted transplantation in children. As it was prepared, the TCRbeta library received unique molecular identifiers. TCRdb independently ran MiXCR on the PCR reads; one entry per CDR3 protein. The data hold 480,000 or so distinct CDR3 sequences, with about 10% observed a single time. This clonotype was seen ten or more times. Its cognate antigen is unknown. The study's findings and limits: About two months after transplant, alpha-beta T cells reportedly came from several hundred expanded graft clones.

Sequences were derived from PBMCs, sampled before TCRalphabeta/CD19-depleted stem cell transplant. This clonotype was sampled from a child aged 2-15 years with inherited bone marrow failure, due to receive a stem cell transplant.

CDR3 in amino acids: CASSLPAGGFGANVLTF. CDR3 sequence (DNA): TGTGCCAGCAGTTTACCCGCAGGGGGGTTTGGGGCCAACGTCCTGACTTTC. This rearrangement joins TRBV12-3 or TRBV12-4 to TRBJ2-6, with D possibly being TRBD1 (7 bases). The germline V and J ends were trimmed by 2 bases and 3 bases, with 14 bases remaining between them. The CDR3 has 17 amino acids.